This T cell receptor (beta chain) is drawn from a study of T cell clonotyping in hematopoietic cell transplantation. With regard to this clone: The antigen remains unidentified.

The time point: recipient sample about 28 days before transplant, after cytoreduction. Recipient blood drawn about 28 days pretransplant and days 30, 100, 180 after. The study, taken as a whole, reports: At the given depth, recipient repertoires were over 95% de novo clonotypes. Pathologically expanded recipient clonotypes increased progressively from day 30 to day 180 as diversity fell. Broader posttransplant TCR repertoire diversity was predicted by graft donor and pretransplant recipient Inverse Simpson Index values.

Clones were read by immunoSEQ multiplex PCR, and TCRdb kept only the in-frame ones, dropping some. The repertoire holds about 45,000 clones, with roughly 85% as singletons. V shed 2 bases and J shed 1 base, with 5 bases lying between them. The CDR3 is 13 amino acids. The V gene's germline CDR1 is LNHDA and CDR2 SQIVND (reference sequence). The chain has TRBV19 and TRBJ1-1; unclear D gene. The source is a man aged 55 to 70 with myelodysplastic syndrome. Some clones in this sample may be carry-over from other donors' samples. This specimen was peripheral blood mononuclear cells, taken before stem cell transplant. The CDR3 protein is CASSISRNTEAFF. CDR3 sequence (DNA): TGTGCCAGTAGTATATCTCGGAACACTGAAGCTTTCTTT.